One and the same sample provided the 22 T cell receptor beta chains below, sequenced in a study of blood T cell repertoires in COVID-19. Measured with immunoSEQ multiplex PCR; TCRdb has only the in-frame clones, and not every one. Here the sample spans 150,000 to 200,000 clones, 80% to 95% being singletons. The sequencing input was peripheral blood. These receptors all stem from a man aged 45 to 65 with acute or convalescent COVID-19.

The chain couples TRBV6-6 to TRBJ1-6; 10 bases line up with TRBD1. V was pared by 0 bases and J by 7 bases, with 3 bases of the junction left unmatched. CDR3 length equals 16 residues. Germline V gene data show CDR1 as MNHNY and CDR2 as SVGAGI (reference sequence). CDR3 sequence reads: CASSYSLTGGNSPLHF. CDR3 sequence (DNA): TGTGCCAGCAGTTACTCCCTGACAGGGGGCAATTCACCCCTCCACTTT.

The chain combines TRBV9 with TRBJ1-1; 8 bases line up with TRBD1. The CDR3 is made up of 13 amino acids. The germline V gene has CDR1 SGDLS and CDR2 YYNGEE. J lost 6 bases, V lost 4 bases, and 5 bases had no gene match. CDR3 nucleotides: TGTGCCAGCAGCTTCAGGGGGCAGGCTGAAGCTTTCTTT. It translates to CASSFRGQAEAFF.

The rearrangement joins TRBV29-1 to TRBJ1-1; D may be TRBD1 (5 bases). Trimming shortened V by 4 bases and J by 3 bases, and 9 bases separated the two germline ends. Germline V lookup: CDR1 SQVTM, CDR2 ANQGSEA. This CDR3 comprises 12 residues. Here the CDR3 reads CSVVPGDTEAFF. DNA of the CDR3: TGCAGCGTTGTTCCGGGGGACACTGAAGCTTTCTTT.

The chain links TRBV5-6 to TRBJ1-1, with a possible D match to TRBD1 (6 bases). This CDR3 region has 14 residues. CDR1 and CDR2 from the germline V gene are SGHDT and YYEEEE. V gave up 2 bases and J gave up 1 base, with 9 bases separating them. CDR3 nucleotides: TGTGCCAGCAGCTTCCAGGGGTGGAACACTGAAGCTTTCTTT. Translating gives CASSFQGWNTEAFF.

Only one count was recorded for this clone. The same CDR3 also results from other DNA sequences found in this sample. This sequence joins TRBV12-3 or TRBV12-4 and TRBJ2-3; D not certain. The ends were cut back, 3 bases at V and 6 bases at J, with 4 bases in the middle. The CDR3 extends over 11 amino acids. The CDR3 here is CASSFLDTQYF. DNA for the CDR3: TGTGCCAGCAGTTTTCTGGATACGCAGTATTTT.

This sequence joins TRBV28 and TRBJ1-2; TRBD1 agrees at 7 bases. Unmatched junction bases numbered 7, after V lost 8 bases and J lost 4 bases. Germline V CDR1 and CDR2: MDHEN, SYDVKM. The CDR3 contains 13 residues. CDR3 DNA sequence: TGTGCCAGCTGGCGACAGGGTAGCTATGGCTACACCTTC. This encodes CASWRQGSYGYTF.

The chain is built from TRBV7-8 and TRBJ1-5; 9 positions agree with TRBD1. Trimming cost V 3 bases and J 3 bases; bases outside gene matches: 6. The germline CDR1 and CDR2 sequences are SGHVS and FQNEAQ. This CDR3 spans 16 amino acids. The CDR3 region is CASSLRDRAINQPQHF. CDR3 DNA: TGTGCCAGCAGCTTGAGGGACAGGGCCATCAATCAGCCCCAGCATTTT.

The chain employs TRBV19 and TRBJ2-7; 8 bases line up with TRBD1. The CDR3 runs to 14 residues. J lost 5 bases, V lost 5 bases, and 8 bases had no gene match. Per germline, CDR1 LNHDA and CDR2 SQIVND (reference sequence). The CDR3 is CASSWQGAGHEQYF. CDR3 sequence (DNA): TGTGCCAGTAGTTGGCAGGGGGCCGGGCACGAGCAGTACTTC. Full variable domain (outside the CDR3, taken from reference TRBV19 and TRBJ2-7): DGGITQSPKYLFRKEGQNVTLSCEQNLNHDAMYWYRQDPGQGLRLIYYSQIVNDFQKGDIAEGYSVSREKKESFPLTVTSAQKNPTAFYLCASSWQGAGHEQYFGPGTRLTVT.

V is TRBV6-5 and J is TRBJ2-2; 9 nucleotides match TRBD1. The junction had 10 bases not matched to a gene; V was cut back by 8 bases and J by 6 bases. CDR1 is MNHEY and CDR2 is SVGAGI in the germline V gene. There are 15 residues in the CDR3. The CDR3 DNA reads as TGTGCCAGCTTCGGGGGACAGGGCCACGCCGGGGAGCTGTTTTTT. This sequence encodes CASFGGQGHAGELFF.

This rearrangement joins TRBV4-1 to TRBJ1-5; 7 nucleotides align to TRBD1. V dropped 1 base and J dropped 3; count of bases not matched to a gene: 6. The V gene's germline CDR1 is MGHRA and CDR2 YSYEKL. The CDR3 spans 16 residues. CDR3 nucleotide sequence: TGCGCCAGCAGCCAAGTTAGCCAGGGGGTCAATCAGCCCCAGCATTTT. It codes for CASSQVSQGVNQPQHF.

The CDR3 is CASSSIAGGSTDTQYF. CDR3 in DNA: TGTGCCAGCAGCTCGATAGCGGGGGGCAGCACAGATACGCAGTATTTT. The V gene is TRBV7-3, the J gene TRBJ2-3, with 10 nucleotides matching TRBD2. The CDR3 extends over 16 amino acids. CDR1 and CDR2 (germline): SGHTA, FQGTGA. After removal of 4 bases from V and 0 bases from J, the junction contained 4 bases not matched to a gene.

The rearrangement links TRBV28 to TRBJ1-1; TRBD1 matches at 10 bases. Germline lookup yields CDR1 MDHEN and CDR2 SYDVKM. With V trimmed by 6 bases and J by 4 bases, 5 bases remained unmatched. The CDR3 contains 14 residues. CDR3: CASRGTGDGTEAFF. The CDR3 DNA reads TGTGCCAGCAGGGGGACAGGGGACGGCACTGAAGCTTTCTTT. Full variable domain (remainder filled in from reference TRBV28 and TRBJ1-1): DVKVTQSSRYLVKRTGEKVFLECVQDMDHENMFWYRQDPGLGLRLIYFSYDVKMKEKGDIPEGYSVSREKKERFSLILESASTNQTSMYLCASRGTGDGTEAFFGQGTRLTVV.

V gene TRBV7-3 combines with J gene TRBJ2-6; D gene unclear. The germline V gene encodes CDR1 SGHTA and CDR2 FQGTGA. V was cut by 5 bases and J by 3 bases, with 8 bases left in between. The CDR3 spans 14 residues. DNA for the CDR3: TGTGCCAGCAGCCGCTCGAGTGGGGCCAACGTCCTGACTTTC. This codes for CASSRSSGANVLTF.

The chain employs TRBV27 and TRBJ2-1; the D is unclear. The germline V gene has CDR1 MNHEY and CDR2 SMNVEV (reference sequence). V lost 4 bases to trimming and J lost 2 bases, with 9 bases between them. The CDR3 runs 14 residues. In nucleotides, the CDR3 is TGTGCCAGCAGTTCTCAATGGCCCTACAATGAGCAGTTCTTC. Translation gives CASSSQWPYNEQFF.

The chain carries TRBV7-8 and TRBJ2-5; 8 bases are a match to TRBD1. V dropped 4 bases and J dropped 5; count of bases not matched to a gene: 15. There are 17 residues in the CDR3. Germline V gene data show CDR1 as SGHVS and CDR2 as FQNEAQ. CDR3 nucleotide sequence: TGTGCCAGCAGCTCCAGGGTTGGCAGGGGGCCCGAGGAGACCCAGTACTTC. This gives the protein CASSSRVGRGPEETQYF.

To note about this clone: Other DNA variants within this sample encode the same CDR3. The V call is TRBV2, the J call TRBJ1-2, with D hard to call. This CDR3 has 15 residues. Germline lookup yields CDR1 SNHLY and CDR2 FYNNEI. With 4 bases removed from V and 2 bases from J, the gap between germline ends came to 14 bases. The CDR3 DNA reads as TGTGCCAGCAGTGGATTAAAACAGAGCAACTATGGCTACACCTTC. Translating gives CASSGLKQSNYGYTF.

The chain recombines TRBV19 with TRBJ1-5; the match to TRBD1 covers 7 bases. The trim removed 8 bases at V and 5 bases at J, leaving 15 bases unmatched. The length of the CDR3 is 16 residues. Per the germline V gene, CDR1 is LNHDA and CDR2 is SQIVND (reference sequence). The CDR3 loop is CASRQGDLLYDQPQHF. As DNA, the CDR3 is TGTGCCAGTCGCCAGGGGGATCTCCTATACGATCAGCCCCAGCATTTT.

The rearrangement uses TRBV3-1 (or the pseudogene TRBV3-2) and TRBJ2-3, with a tentative D call TRBD2 (6 bases). V was shortened by 1 base and J by 7 bases, with 15 bases between the two germline ends. Germline loops: CDR1 LGHDT, CDR2 YNNKEL (reference sequence). The CDR3 loop spans 15 amino acids. CDR3 amino acids: CASSQVQAGRYTQYF. CDR3 in DNA: TGTGCCAGCAGCCAAGTACAGGCAGGGAGGTATACGCAGTATTTT.

The gene calls are TRBV19 and TRBJ2-1; possibly TRBD2 for D (6 bases). The CDR3 spans 16 residues. Deletions cut 6 bases from V and 6 bases from J, with 21 bases between. Germline assignment: CDR1 LNHDA and CDR2 SQIVND (reference sequence). The DNA for the CDR3 is TGTGCCAGTAGCCCCCATAGGGTAGCGGCTCTCAATGAGCAGTTCTTC. Translation gives CASSPHRVAALNEQFF.

The chain carries TRBV27 and TRBJ1-5, with 7 bases matching TRBD1. Trimming took 5 bases from V and 9 from J; bases not matched to a gene: 10. Germline CDR1 is MNHEY and CDR2 is SMNVEV (reference sequence). CDR3 length equals 14 residues. The CDR3 coding sequence is TGTGCCAGCAGTACAACAGGGGTCGTCGGGCCCCAGCATTTT. Translating it yields CASSTTGVVGPQHF.

The chain couples TRBV25-1 to TRBJ2-5, with 8 bases that match TRBD1. Germline-derived CDR1 and CDR2 are MGHDK and SYGVNS. This CDR3 region has 14 residues. Trimming at V came to 3 bases and at J to 4 bases, leaving 4 bases not matched to a gene. The CDR3 bases are TGTGCCAGCAGTGATGCAGGGGGCGGAGAGACCCAGTACTTC. Amino acids: CASSDAGGGETQYF.

The chain recombines TRBV5-6 with TRBJ1-2; weak D call: TRBD1 (5 bases). There are 16 residues in the CDR3. Germline assignment: CDR1 SGHDT and CDR2 YYEEEE. Trimming pared 6 bases from V and 4 bases from J, leaving 22 bases between. Written as DNA, the CDR3 is TGTGCCAGCAAGGCGCGGCGGAGCTTGGGGCCCTATGGCTACACCTTC. Amino acid sequence: CASKARRSLGPYGYTF.